By frequency in the sample, the clone carrying this TCR beta chain is medium-sized. Its antigen is not known. This entry belongs to a study of early T cells in non-severe SARS-CoV-2 infection. V was trimmed by 5 bases and J by 7 bases, leaving 14 bases between them. The germline gives CDR1 SGHAT, CDR2 FQNNGV. There are 13 residues in the CDR3. TCRdb re-analysed the 5' RACE reads in MiXCR, keeping a single row per CDR3 protein. The data show some 91,000 distinct CDR3 sequences, approximately 10% seen once. Study results and limitations: Anti-spike CD8 specificities were favored by VDJdb matching, whose results missed private and CD4 specificities.

The receptor was derived from an adult who was a healthcare worker with PCR-confirmed SARS-CoV-2 infection or an uninfected control (not recorded which). This specimen was whole blood, taken at baseline. The rearrangement joins TRBV11-2 to TRBJ1-1; TRBD1 might be the D (6 bases). CDR3 region: CASSPLQGNEAFF. The CDR3 bases are TGTGCCAGCAGCCCCTTACAGGGCAATGAAGCTTTCTTT.